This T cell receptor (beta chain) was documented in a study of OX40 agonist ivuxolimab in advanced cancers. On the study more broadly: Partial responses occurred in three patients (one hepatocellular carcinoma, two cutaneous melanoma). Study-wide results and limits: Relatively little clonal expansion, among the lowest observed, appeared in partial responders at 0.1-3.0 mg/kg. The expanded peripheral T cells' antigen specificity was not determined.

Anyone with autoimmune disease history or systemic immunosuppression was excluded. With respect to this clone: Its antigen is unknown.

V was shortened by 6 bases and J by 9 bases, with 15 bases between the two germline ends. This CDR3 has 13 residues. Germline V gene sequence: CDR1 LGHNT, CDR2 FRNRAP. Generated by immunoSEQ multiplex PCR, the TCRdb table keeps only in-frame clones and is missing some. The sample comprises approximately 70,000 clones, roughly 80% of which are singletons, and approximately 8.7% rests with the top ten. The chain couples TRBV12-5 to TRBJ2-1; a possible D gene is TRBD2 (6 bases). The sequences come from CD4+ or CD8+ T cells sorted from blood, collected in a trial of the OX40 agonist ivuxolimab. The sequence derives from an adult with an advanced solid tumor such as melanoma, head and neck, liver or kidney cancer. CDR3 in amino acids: CASGRILASEQFF. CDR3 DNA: TGTGCTAGTGGCCGAATACTAGCAAGTGAGCAGTTCTTC. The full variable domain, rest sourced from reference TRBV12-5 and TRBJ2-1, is DARVTQTPRHKVTEMGQEVTMRCQPILGHNTVFWYRQTMMQGLELLAYFRNRAPLDDSGMPKDRFSAEMPDATLATLKIQPSEPRDSAVYFCASGRILASEQFFGPGTRLTVL.